These T cell receptor beta chains were read from a single sample in a study of memory CD4+ T cells and cytomegalovirus serostatus. The assay was immunoSEQ multiplex PCR, and TCRdb's table has in-frame clones only and misses some. The table has 45,000 to 55,000 clones, around three quarters seen once. The material sequenced was memory CD4+ T cells from blood. The receptors stem from an adult in good health and CMV-seronegative. The CDR3 runs from the conserved cysteine through the conserved F or W. The D gene is left open where the match is weak. Rows give clone size only sometimes, using once, few, many, or a class for an expanded clone.

DNA: TGTGCCACCAGGGACAGGGTAAGCGATGAGCAGTTCTTC
CDR3: CATRDRVSDEQFF
size: NA
J: TRBJ2-1
D: TRBD1
V: TRBV15

DNA: TGCGCCAGCAGCCCCGGACTAGACCAAGAGACCCAGTACTTC
CDR3: CASSPGLDQETQYF
size: NA
J: TRBJ2-5
D: TRBD2
V: TRBV5-1

DNA: TGTGCCAGCAGCCAAGGAGAATCTAGCGGGGCCCTGAACACCGGGGAGCTGTTTTTT
CDR3: CASSQGESSGALNTGELFF
size: medium-sized
J: TRBJ2-2
D: TRBD2
V: TRBV4-2

DNA: TGTGCCAGCAGCGTAGGAGGCGGCGGGGGGCGGAACAATGAGCAGTTCTTC
CDR3: CASSVGGGGGRNNEQFF
size: NA
J: TRBJ2-1
D: TRBD2
V: TRBV9

DNA: TGTGCCAGCAGCTTTGACGGAAGCACAGATACGCAGTATTTT
CDR3: CASSFDGSTDTQYF
size: NA
J: TRBJ2-3
D: NA
V: TRBV7-9

DNA: TGTGCCAGCAGCGTAGAAATTGGCGGGAGATACACCGGGGAGCTGTTTTTT
CDR3: CASSVEIGGRYTGELFF
size: NA
J: TRBJ2-2
D: TRBD2
V: TRBV9

DNA: TGTGCCAGCAGCAAATCCCCTTTGGGTAAAGAGACCCAGTACTTC
CDR3: CASSKSPLGKETQYF
size: NA
J: TRBJ2-5
D: NA
V: TRBV21-1

DNA: TGTGCCAGCAGTTACTCGGGCCGGGAAGATACGCAGTATTTT
CDR3: CASSYSGREDTQYF
size: NA
J: TRBJ2-3
D: NA
V: TRBV6-5

DNA: TGTGCTAGCAGCCTTAGTAAGAAAGGTTATAGCAATCAGCCCCAGCATTTT
CDR3: CASSLSKKGYSNQPQHF
size: few
J: TRBJ1-5
D: NA
V: TRBV7-7

DNA: TGTGCCAGCAGCTATAGGGGTTCCGGGCAGTACTTC
CDR3: CASSYRGSGQYF
size: NA
J: TRBJ2-7
D: NA
V: TRBV11-2

DNA: TGTGCCAGCAGCCAAGATCCGCAGGGAAAGACTGAAGCTTTCTTT
CDR3: CASSQDPQGKTEAFF
size: NA
J: TRBJ1-1
D: NA
V: TRBV14

DNA: TGTGCCAGCAGCAAGTCAGGGCTTTCCTATGGCTACACCTTC
CDR3: CASSKSGLSYGYTF
size: NA
J: TRBJ1-2
D: NA
V: TRBV6-5

DNA: TGTGCCAGCAGCTTGGGGGGTTTGGCGGAGACCCAGTACTTC
CDR3: CASSLGGLAETQYF
size: NA
J: TRBJ2-5
D: NA
V: TRBV7-9

DNA: TGTGCCAGCAGTGGGTACGGGGGCCGAGAGACCCAGTACTTC
CDR3: CASSGYGGRETQYF
size: NA
J: TRBJ2-5
D: NA
V: TRBV6-6

DNA: TGTGCCAGCAGTCCTCATTTGAGCTCTGGAAACACCATATATTTT
CDR3: CASSPHLSSGNTIYF
size: NA
J: TRBJ1-3
D: NA
V: TRBV9

DNA: TGTGCCAGCAGCCTGACAGGGAACACTAATGAAAAACTGTTTTTT
CDR3: CASSLTGNTNEKLFF
size: NA
J: TRBJ1-4
D: TRBD1
V: TRBV5-4

DNA: TGCGCCAGCAGCCAAGCCTCGGGACAAGCCTACGAGCAGTACTTC
CDR3: CASSQASGQAYEQYF
size: NA
J: TRBJ2-7
D: NA
V: TRBV4-3

DNA: TGTGCCAGCAGGGGGGACAGCCCCTATGGCTACACCTTC
CDR3: CASRGDSPYGYTF
size: NA
J: TRBJ1-2
D: TRBD1
V: TRBV2

DNA: TGTGCCAGCAGCCTACAGTCCAGGGCTAACTATGGCTACACCTTC
CDR3: CASSLQSRANYGYTF
size: NA
J: TRBJ1-2
D: NA
V: TRBV5-4

DNA: TGCAGCGTCGCCTCCGGGACGAACTATGGCTACACCTTC
CDR3: CSVASGTNYGYTF
size: NA
J: TRBJ1-2
D: NA
V: TRBV29-1

DNA: TGCGCCAGCAGTCAGCGCTACGAGCAGTACTTC
CDR3: CASSQRYEQYF
size: NA
J: TRBJ2-7
D: NA
V: TRBV23-1

DNA: TGTGCCAGTAGTACTAGCGTGAATACCGGGGAGCTGTTTTTT
CDR3: CASSTSVNTGELFF
size: NA
J: TRBJ2-2
D: NA
V: TRBV19

DNA: TGTGCCAGCAGCGCCGTGGTGCAGGGAGGCGGGGAGCTGTTTTTT
CDR3: CASSAVVQGGGELFF
size: NA
J: TRBJ2-2
D: NA
V: TRBV5-4

DNA: TGTGCCAGCAGCTTAGGGCTGGGGGTAGGAGAAAAACTGTTTTTT
CDR3: CASSLGLGVGEKLFF
size: NA
J: TRBJ1-4
D: NA
V: TRBV7-8

DNA: TGTGCCAGCAGCCGCCGGGACAGGGTAATCTATGGCTACACCTTC
CDR3: CASSRRDRVIYGYTF
size: once
J: TRBJ1-2
D: TRBD1
V: TRBV7-9

DNA: TGCGCCAGCAGCTTGGAAGGCATCTCCTATGGCTACACCTTC
CDR3: CASSLEGISYGYTF
size: few
J: TRBJ1-2
D: NA
V: TRBV5-1

DNA: TGTGCCAGCAGTGACCTGGCTAGGGGAGCACGGCTGTTTTTT
CDR3: CASSDLARGARLFF
size: NA
J: TRBJ1-4
D: NA
V: TRBV28

DNA: TGTGCCAGCAGCTTAGGGATGGGGGACATGAATGGAGCTTTCTTT
CDR3: CASSLGMGDMNGAFF
size: NA
J: TRBJ1-1
D: NA
V: TRBV7-2

DNA: TGTGCCAGCAGCCAGGGACGGCAAGAGACCCAGTACTTC
CDR3: CASSQGRQETQYF
size: NA
J: TRBJ2-5
D: NA
V: TRBV9

DNA: TGTGCCAGCTCACGGGACAGGGAAAATACGCAGTATTTT
CDR3: CASSRDRENTQYF
size: NA
J: TRBJ2-3
D: TRBD1
V: TRBV18

DNA: TGCGCCAGCAGTGATCCCACTGACGGACTTGATGAAAAACTGTTTTTT
CDR3: CASSDPTDGLDEKLFF
size: NA
J: TRBJ1-4
D: NA
V: TRBV10-2

DNA: TGTGCCAGCAGCGTTAAATCTGACTCCACTGACCCTCATGAGCAGTTCTTC
CDR3: CASSVKSDSTDPHEQFF
size: once
J: TRBJ2-1
D: NA
V: TRBV4-2

DNA: TGTGCCAGCAGTGAAGCTCGACAGGGCTCCCCGTCGAACTATGGCTACACCTTC
CDR3: CASSEARQGSPSNYGYTF
size: NA
J: TRBJ1-2
D: TRBD1
V: TRBV6-1

DNA: TGCGCCAGCAGCTTGGACCGACTAGCGGGAGGCCATGAGCAGTTCTTC
CDR3: CASSLDRLAGGHEQFF
size: NA
J: TRBJ2-1
D: TRBD2
V: TRBV5-1

DNA: TGTGCCAGTAGTCCCCCCGGGGGTCGTAATCAGCCCCAGCATTTT
CDR3: CASSPPGGRNQPQHF
size: NA
J: TRBJ1-5
D: NA
V: TRBV19

DNA: TGCGCCAGCAGCCAAGATCTAGGGCAGGGGGGGACAGATACGCAGTATTTT
CDR3: CASSQDLGQGGTDTQYF
size: few
J: TRBJ2-3
D: NA
V: TRBV4-1

DNA: TGTGCCAGCAGCTTGGGACAGGGGTGGATCCATGGCTACACCTTC
CDR3: CASSLGQGWIHGYTF
size: NA
J: TRBJ1-2
D: TRBD1
V: TRBV5-8

DNA: TGTGCCAGCAGCACGGGACAGGGGGGCAATCAGCCCCAGCATTTT
CDR3: CASSTGQGGNQPQHF
size: NA
J: TRBJ1-5
D: TRBD1
V: TRBV5-8

DNA: TGTGCCAGCAGCCAAGAGCTCGGGACCGGGTTCAATACGCAGTATTTT
CDR3: CASSQELGTGFNTQYF
size: NA
J: TRBJ2-3
D: NA
V: TRBV4-2

DNA: TGTGCCAGTAGCCCTCCCCCGGGGAAAGATCAGCCCCAGCATTTT
CDR3: CASSPPPGKDQPQHF
size: NA
J: TRBJ1-5
D: NA
V: TRBV19

DNA: TGTGCCAGCAGCTTATACGGTTTGGGGCGAGCGCACACCTACGAGCAGTACTTC
CDR3: CASSLYGLGRAHTYEQYF
size: NA
J: TRBJ2-7
D: NA
V: TRBV7-9

DNA: TGTGCCAGCAGTGAATCGACAGGGAGCAATCAGCCCCAGCATTTT
CDR3: CASSESTGSNQPQHF
size: NA
J: TRBJ1-5
D: TRBD1
V: TRBV2

DNA: TGTGCCAGCAGCTTAGCGAGGGAAAGGCCCCTTGAGCAGTTCTTC
CDR3: CASSLARERPLEQFF
size: NA
J: TRBJ2-1
D: NA
V: TRBV7-2

DNA: TGTGCCAGCAGTTTACCTCAGGGGGGCCGCTATGGCTACACCTTC
CDR3: CASSLPQGGRYGYTF
size: NA
J: TRBJ1-2
D: TRBD1
V: TRBV28